The entry below gives a single T cell receptor (beta chain) sequence along with its context. A second PCR of about 6 to 11 cycles used a sample-barcoded 5' primer and a J-beta primer mix. TCRdb reanalysed the 5' RACE reads using MiXCR and keeps one entry per CDR3 protein. The sample has 590,000 or so distinct CDR3 sequences, 25% to 30% seen once. J lost 7 bases, V lost 7 bases, and 6 bases had no gene match. CDR1 is SQVTM, CDR2 ANQGSEA, per germline. The CDR3 loop spans 13 amino acids. The entry originates in a study of blood T cells in healthy people across ages. The donors, aged 6 to 90, were healthy Caucasians from Russia.

Sequencing used blood. This clonotype was sampled from a woman of 80 years or more in good health. This rearrangement joins TRBV29-1 to TRBJ2-2, with TRBD2 matching 10 bases. CDR3 nucleotide sequence: TGCAGCGCTGCTAGCGGGAGTTACGGGGAGCTGTTTTTT. This encodes CSAASGSYGELFF.